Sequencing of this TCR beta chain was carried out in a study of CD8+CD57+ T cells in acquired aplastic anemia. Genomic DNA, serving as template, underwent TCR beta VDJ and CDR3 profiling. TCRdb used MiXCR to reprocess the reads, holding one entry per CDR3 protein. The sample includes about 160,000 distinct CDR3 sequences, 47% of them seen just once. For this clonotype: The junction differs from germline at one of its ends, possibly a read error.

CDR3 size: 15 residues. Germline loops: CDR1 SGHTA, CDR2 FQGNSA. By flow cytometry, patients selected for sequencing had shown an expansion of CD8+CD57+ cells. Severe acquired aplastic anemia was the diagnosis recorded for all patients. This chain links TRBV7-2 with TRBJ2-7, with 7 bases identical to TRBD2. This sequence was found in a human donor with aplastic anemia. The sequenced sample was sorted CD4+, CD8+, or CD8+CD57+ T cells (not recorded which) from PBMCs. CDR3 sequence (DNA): TGTGCCGGCAGCTTAGCTGCTAGCGGAGTTGACGAGCAGTACTTC. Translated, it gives CAGSLAASGVDEQYF.